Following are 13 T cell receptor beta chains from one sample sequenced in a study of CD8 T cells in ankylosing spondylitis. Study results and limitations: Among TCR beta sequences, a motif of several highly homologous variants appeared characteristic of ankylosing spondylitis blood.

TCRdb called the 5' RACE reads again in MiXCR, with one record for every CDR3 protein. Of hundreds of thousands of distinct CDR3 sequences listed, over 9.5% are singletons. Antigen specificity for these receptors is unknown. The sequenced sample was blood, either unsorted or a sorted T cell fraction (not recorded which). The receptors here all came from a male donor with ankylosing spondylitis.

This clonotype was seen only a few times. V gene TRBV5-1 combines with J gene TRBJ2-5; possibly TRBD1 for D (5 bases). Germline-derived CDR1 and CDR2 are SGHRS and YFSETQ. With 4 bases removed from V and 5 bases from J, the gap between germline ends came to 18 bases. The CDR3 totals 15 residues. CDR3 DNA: TGCGCCAGCAGCCTCCTAAGGGGTATAGGGGAGACCCAGTACTTC. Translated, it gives CASSLLRGIGETQYF.

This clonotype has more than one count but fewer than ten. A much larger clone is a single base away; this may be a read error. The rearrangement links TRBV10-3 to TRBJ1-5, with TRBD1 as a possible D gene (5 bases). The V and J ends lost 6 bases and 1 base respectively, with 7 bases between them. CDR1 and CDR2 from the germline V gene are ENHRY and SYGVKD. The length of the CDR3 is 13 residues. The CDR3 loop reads CAISRDSNQPQHF. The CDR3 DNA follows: TGTGCCATCAGCCGGGACAGCAATCAGCCCCAGCATTTT.

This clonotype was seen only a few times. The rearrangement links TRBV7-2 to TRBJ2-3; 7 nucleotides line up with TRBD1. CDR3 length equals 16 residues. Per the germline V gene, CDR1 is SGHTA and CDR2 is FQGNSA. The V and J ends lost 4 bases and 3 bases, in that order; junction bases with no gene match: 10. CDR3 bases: TGTGCCAGCAGCTCGACCGGGACAGAGAGGACAGATACGCAGTATTTT. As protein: CASSSTGTERTDTQYF.

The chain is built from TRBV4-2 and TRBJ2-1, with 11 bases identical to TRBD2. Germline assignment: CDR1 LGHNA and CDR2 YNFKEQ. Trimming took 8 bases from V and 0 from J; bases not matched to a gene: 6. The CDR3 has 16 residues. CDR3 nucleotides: TGTGCCAGCGGGAGGACTAGCGGGCCCTCCTACAATGAGCAGTTCTTC. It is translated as CASGRTSGPSYNEQFF.

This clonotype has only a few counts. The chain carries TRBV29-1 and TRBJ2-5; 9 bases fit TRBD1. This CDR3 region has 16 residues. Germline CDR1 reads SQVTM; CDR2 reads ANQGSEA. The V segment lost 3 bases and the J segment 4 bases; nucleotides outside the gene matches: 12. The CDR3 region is CSVDGRDRAARETQYF. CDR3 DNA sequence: TGCAGCGTTGATGGCCGGGACAGGGCAGCGAGAGAGACCCAGTACTTC.

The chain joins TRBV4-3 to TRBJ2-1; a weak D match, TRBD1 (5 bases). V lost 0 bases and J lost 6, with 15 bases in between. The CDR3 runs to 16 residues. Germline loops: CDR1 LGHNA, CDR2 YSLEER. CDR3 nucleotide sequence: TGCGCCAGCAGCCAAGATTGGGGTCTTAGGGGCAATGAGCAGTTCTTC. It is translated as CASSQDWGLRGNEQFF.

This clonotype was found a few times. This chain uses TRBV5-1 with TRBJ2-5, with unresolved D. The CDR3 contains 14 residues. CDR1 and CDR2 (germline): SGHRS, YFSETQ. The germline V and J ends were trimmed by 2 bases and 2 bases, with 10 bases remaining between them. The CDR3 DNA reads TGCGCCAGCAGCTTTGTCTCGGCACAAGAGACCCAGTACTTC. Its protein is CASSFVSAQETQYF.

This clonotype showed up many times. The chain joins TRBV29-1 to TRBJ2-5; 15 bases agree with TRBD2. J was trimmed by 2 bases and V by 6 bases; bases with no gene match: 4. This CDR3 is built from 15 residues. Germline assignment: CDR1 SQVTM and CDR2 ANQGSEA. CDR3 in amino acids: CSVAGLAGGQETQYF. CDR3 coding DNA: TGCAGCGTCGCCGGACTAGCGGGGGGGCAAGAGACCCAGTACTTC.

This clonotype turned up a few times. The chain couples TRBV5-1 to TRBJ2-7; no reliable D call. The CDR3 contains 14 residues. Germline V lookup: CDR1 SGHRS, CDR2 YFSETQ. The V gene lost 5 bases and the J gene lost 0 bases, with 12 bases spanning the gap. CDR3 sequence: CASRGMGFSYEQYF. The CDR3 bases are TGCGCCAGCAGAGGTATGGGATTCTCCTACGAGCAGTACTTC.

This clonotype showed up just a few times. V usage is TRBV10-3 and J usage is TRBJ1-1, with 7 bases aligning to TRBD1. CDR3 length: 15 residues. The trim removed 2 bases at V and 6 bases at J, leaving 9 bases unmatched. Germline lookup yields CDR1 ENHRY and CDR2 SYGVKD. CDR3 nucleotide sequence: TGTGCCATCAGTGAGGGACAGGTCGGAACACCTGAAGCTTTCTTT. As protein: CAISEGQVGTPEAFF.

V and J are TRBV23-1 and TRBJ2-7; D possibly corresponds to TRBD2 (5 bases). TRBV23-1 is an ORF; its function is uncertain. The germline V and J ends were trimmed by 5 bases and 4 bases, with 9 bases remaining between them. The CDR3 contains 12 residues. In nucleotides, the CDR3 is TGCGCCAGCAGTAGCCAGCGGTACGAGCAGTACTTC. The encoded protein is CASSSQRYEQYF.

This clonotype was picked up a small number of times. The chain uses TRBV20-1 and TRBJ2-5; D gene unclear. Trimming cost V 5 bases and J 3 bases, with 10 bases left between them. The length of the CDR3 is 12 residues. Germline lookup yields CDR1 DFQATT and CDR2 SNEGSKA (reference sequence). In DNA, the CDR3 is TGCAGTGCTTTAAGATTGGAAGAGACCCAGTACTTC. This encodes CSALRLEETQYF.

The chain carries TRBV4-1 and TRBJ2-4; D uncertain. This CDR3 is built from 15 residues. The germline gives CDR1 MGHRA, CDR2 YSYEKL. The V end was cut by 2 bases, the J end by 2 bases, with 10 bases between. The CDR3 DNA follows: TGCGCCAGCAGCCAACCGTCGCAGTCCAAAAACATTCAGTACTTC. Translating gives CASSQPSQSKNIQYF.